The T cell receptor (beta chain) described here comes from a study of shared clonotypes between healthy human individuals (dated by TCRdb to the early 2020s). General notes on the study: The cohort comprised a couple of women and a few men aged 18 to 49 years. For each donor, CD4 naive and CD4 memory were each run on three plates, CD8 naive on two plates, and CD8 memory on one plate. The study deeply sequenced blood TCR repertoires of 5 or 6 healthy adults to estimate repertoire size and the extent of clonotype sharing between individuals. To increase sequencing depth and limit assay-specific biases, TCR repertoire library preparation and sequencing were carried out by different laboratories using diverse techniques. Per donor, leukapheresis produced somewhere between about 0.85 and 9.5 billion PBMCs.

Using the deep immunoSEQ assay, TCR CDR3 regions were amplified from genomic DNA by multiplex PCR. For each cell subset, the extracted genomic DNA was distributed evenly across all wells of several immunoSEQ 96-well plates, and each plate served as one replicate. For sorted subsets, each replicate PCR was loaded with 200 ng genomic DNA, equivalent to 25,000 to 35,000 T cell genomes. Purified libraries were quantified with a Qubit 3.0 fluorometer, sized on a Bioanalyzer 2100, and re-quantified with the KAPA Library Quantification kit. A separate single-read 150-cycle Illumina NextSeq 550 flow cell was used to sequence each immunoSEQ 96-well plate. As for how the authors treated the data: The immunoSEQ output contained only junctional sequences without quality scores, so filtering could not match that applied to full-length reads. To assign V/J genes and CDR3, sequences were annotated using PyIR, a Python wrapper for IgBLAST v1.9, with IMGT germline references. Any read was removed if the V/J assignment was weak (E-value above 1e-6), the CDR3 was missing, or the read contained stop codons, out-of-frame junctions, or ambiguous translated residues. V3J clonotypes were defined by identical inferred V gene, J gene, and CDR3 amino acid sequence. To compute the percentage overlap between repertoires, the number of shared unique clonotypes was divided by the size of the smaller repertoire. Richness of each repertoire was evaluated using RTK rarefaction, the Chao1 estimator, and Recon v2.1 estimates of unobserved clonotypes. Generation probabilities for all TCRbeta clonotypes obtained by the gDNA method from a handful of donors were computed using OLGA. The table comes from immuneACCESS by way of TCRdb, which keeps in-frame sequences with V and J called. Part of the clones is missing from these tables; in studies checked, under half for an unresolved V gene and the rest for unknown reasons. Clonal size and the V and J genes are those of that table, whereas D and trimming came from the DNA. Counted in this sample were around 1.4 million clones; around 98.5% of them appeared once. Roughly 0.36% of the sample belongs to the ten largest clones.

For this clone: No cognate antigen has been identified for it. The record has no base qualities; no much larger clone is one base away.

Points the paper makes about the study in general: Pairwise subsampling led to the expectation that sequencing depth would affect the degree of clonotype sharing among donors. The genetic and exposure-history diversity represented was limited by the small number of donors. Compared with non-shared clonotypes, the clonotypes found in all four sorted-subset donors had higher generation probabilities. When a handful of donors were compared, the shared fraction of clonotypes was 5% to 6.5% for naive CD4, around 4% for naive CD8, roughly 2.5% for memory CD4, and around 0.4% for memory CD8. Rarefaction of sorted-subset datasets indicated incomplete sequencing despite the large sequencing depth. Sampling was restricted to blood, and TCR repertoires in tissues likely differ from the TCR repertoires found in blood. Naive subsets generally had larger estimated clonotype richness than memory subsets did.

The donors were healthy, HIV-negative adults who had no recently reported acute infections or vaccinations. All donors were Caucasian adults living in Nashville, Tennessee, USA. CD4+ T cells were enriched by magnetic negative selection, after which naive cells were positively selected on CD45RA and the negative fraction was taken as the memory subset. After blood collection by leukapheresis, PBMCs were isolated using Ficoll-Histopaque density gradient centrifugation and then cryopreserved in the vapor phase of liquid nitrogen. Purity and quantity of every magnetically sorted T cell population were checked by analytical flow cytometry. Each sorted fraction had its genomic DNA isolated and then quantified by UV absorbance on a Nanodrop 2000c. The CDR3 sequence holds 17 residues, the cysteine and phenylalanine included. Only the CDR3 DNA stays, 51 bases, in frame from base 1. CDR1 is given as LNHNV and CDR2 as YYDKDF, both from the germline V gene (reference sequence). A distance of 25 bases separates the germline ends of V and J, which lose 4 bases and 6 bases respectively.

This clonotype originated in a young man in good health. The sequence joins TRBV15 to TRBJ2-7; the best D guess is TRBD1, with 6 bases matching. The sequencing sample was made of naive CD4+ T cells sorted from blood. Sample cell subset or site, as interpreted from the label and publication: CD45RA+ positively selected. The nucleotide sequence reads TGTGCCACCAGCAAAACCCGGAGATGGGGGACAACTTCCGAGCAGTACTTC. Its protein reads: CATSKTRRWGTTSEQYF.